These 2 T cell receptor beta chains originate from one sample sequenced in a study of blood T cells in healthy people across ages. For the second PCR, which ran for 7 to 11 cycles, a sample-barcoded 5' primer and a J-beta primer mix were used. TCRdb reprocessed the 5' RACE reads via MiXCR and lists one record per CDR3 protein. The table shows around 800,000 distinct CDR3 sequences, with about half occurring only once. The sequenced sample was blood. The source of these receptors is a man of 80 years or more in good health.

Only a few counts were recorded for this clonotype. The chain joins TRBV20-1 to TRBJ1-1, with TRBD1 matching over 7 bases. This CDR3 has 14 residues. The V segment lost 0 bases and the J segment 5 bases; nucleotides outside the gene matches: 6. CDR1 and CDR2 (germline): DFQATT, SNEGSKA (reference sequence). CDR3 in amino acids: CSAREPRGETEAFF. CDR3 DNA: TGCAGTGCTAGAGAGCCCAGGGGGGAGACTGAAGCTTTCTTT.

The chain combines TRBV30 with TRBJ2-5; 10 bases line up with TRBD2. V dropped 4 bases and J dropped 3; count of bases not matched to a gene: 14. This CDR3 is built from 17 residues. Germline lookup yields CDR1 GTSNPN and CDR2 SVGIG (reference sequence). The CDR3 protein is CAWILTVGLAGEETQYF. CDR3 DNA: TGTGCCTGGATACTAACGGTGGGGCTAGCGGGAGAAGAGACCCAGTACTTC. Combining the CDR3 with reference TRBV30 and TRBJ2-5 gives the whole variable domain SQTIHQWPATLVQPVGSPLSLECTVEGTSNPNLYWYRQAAGRGLQLLFYSVGIGQISSEVPQNLSASRPQDRQFILSSKKLLLSDSGFYLCAWILTVGLAGEETQYFGPGTRLLVL.